This T cell receptor beta chain emerged from a study of T cell repertoires in cytomegalovirus infection. Whole-study context: Indicated by public TCR beta signatures were CMV infection and matching HLA type. Notes on the study in general: In two of eight donors, the top clonotype was HLA-C-restricted CMV-specific.

TCRdb processed the reads anew with MiXCR; each CDR3 protein has one entry. Of roughly 350,000 distinct CDR3 sequences in the sample, about 32% were seen once. Per germline, CDR1 LGHNA and CDR2 YSLEER. The germline V and J ends were trimmed by 0 bases and 4 bases, with 10 bases remaining between them. This CDR3 region has 15 residues. Notes on this clonotype: Its antigen is as yet unknown.

The sequencing used cultured PBMCs, collected from culture after CMV antigen stimulation. This clonotype was obtained from a human donor in good health (CMV status not recorded). Some clones in this sample may be carry-over from other donors' samples. The chain recombines TRBV4-3 with TRBJ1-3, with D unclear. CDR3 amino acids: CASSQDFGLGNTIYF. CDR3 sequence (DNA): TGCGCCAGCAGCCAAGACTTCGGGTTAGGAAACACCATATATTTT.